The next 11 T cell receptor beta chains were all read from a single sample in a study of blood T cell repertoires in COVID-19 (dated by TCRdb to between 2020 and 2021). Libraries came from the immunoSEQ multiplex PCR assay. In TCRdb, the immuneACCESS table is reduced to in-frame sequences with V and J assigned. These tables do not hold every clone; where another copy was compared, an unresolved V gene accounts for under half, and the others remain unexplained. This sample is represented by roughly 230,000 clones; 89% of them were singletons. About 4.5% of the sample belongs to the ten largest clones. Sequenced sample: peripheral blood. All receptors derive from a woman in her forties who had recovered from COVID-19.

This clone was seen once. The V and J genes are TRBV6-5 and TRBJ2-7; possibly TRBD1 for D (5 bases). CDR1 MNHEY and CDR2 SVGAGI come from the germline V gene. V lost 2 bases and J 6 bases, leaving 14 bases between the germline ends. This CDR3 region has 14 residues. CDR3 amino acids: CASSYGQGFSEQYV. CDR3 nucleotide sequence: TGTGCCAGCAGTTACGGGCAGGGTTTTAGCGAGCAGTACGTC.

The CDR3 bases are TGTGCCAGCAGCTTGGGACAGTACACTGAAGCTTTCTTT. This translates into CASSLGQYTEAFF. The chain joins TRBV5-4 to TRBJ1-1; tentatively, D is TRBD1 (5 bases). Trimming pared 0 bases from V and 3 bases from J, leaving 6 bases between. The CDR3 length is 13 residues. Germline V gives CDR1 SGHNT, CDR2 YYREEE (reference sequence).

The chain employs TRBV18 and TRBJ2-5, with TRBD2 identical over 9 bases. Germline CDR1 reads KGHSH; CDR2 reads LQKENI. This CDR3 contains 15 residues. Trimming at V came to 2 bases and at J to 2 bases, leaving 3 bases not matched to a gene. The CDR3 DNA reads TGTGCCAGCTCACCAAAGGCGGGGGGGCAAGAGACCCAGTACTTC. Residues: CASSPKAGGQETQYF.

J is TRBJ1-5 and V is TRBV10-1; no firm D call. There are 13 residues in the CDR3. Germline CDR1 and CDR2: WNHNN and SYGVQD (reference sequence). Trimming shortened V by 2 bases and J by 6 bases, and 8 bases separated the two germline ends. CDR3 in amino acids: CASSENRFQPQHF. CDR3 DNA sequence: TGCGCCAGCAGTGAGAACAGATTTCAGCCCCAGCATTTT.

The rearrangement joins TRBV6-2 or TRBV6-3 to TRBJ1-5; the D gene is possibly TRBD1 (6 bases). The V end lost 6 bases, the J end lost 3 bases, and 15 bases lay between the germline ends. There are 15 residues in the CDR3. The germline gives CDR1 MNHEY, CDR2 SVGEGT. The CDR3 DNA sequence: TGTGCCAGCAGCCCGTTACAGGGTTCCAATCAGCCCCAGCATTTT. Amino acids: CASSPLQGSNQPQHF.

DNA of the CDR3: TGTGCCAGCAGCTTGGCCGGGATTGAAGAGACCCAGTACTTC. It specifies CASSLAGIEETQYF. The rearrangement uses TRBV5-4 and TRBJ2-5, with D maybe TRBD2 (5 bases). Germline V gene data show CDR1 as SGHNT and CDR2 as YYREEE (reference sequence). Trimming pared 0 bases from V and 3 bases from J, leaving 9 bases between. The CDR3 has 14 amino acids.

V and J are TRBV5-6 and TRBJ2-1; D unclear. CDR3 length: 15 residues. The V and J ends lost 2 bases and 1 base respectively, with 10 bases between them. Germline V gives CDR1 SGHDT, CDR2 YYEEEE. CDR3 DNA: TGTGCCAGCAGCTTACTTAGTGGTTCCTACAATGAGCAGTTCTTC. Protein: CASSLLSGSYNEQFF.

This chain uses TRBV9 with TRBJ2-1; 12 nucleotides agree with TRBD1. The CDR3 runs 16 residues. The germline gives CDR1 SGDLS, CDR2 YYNGEE. With V trimmed by 4 bases and J by 7 bases, 9 bases remained unmatched. CDR3 sequence reads: CASSLAGDRGQNEQFF. CDR3 nucleotides: TGTGCCAGCAGCCTAGCGGGGGACAGGGGGCAGAATGAGCAGTTCTTC.

This chain uses TRBV7-2 with TRBJ1-5; TRBD1 aligns across 9 bases. Germline assignment: CDR1 SGHTA and CDR2 FQGNSA. V lost 8 bases, J lost 4 bases, and 9 bases stayed unmatched. The CDR3 is 15 amino acids. The CDR3 nucleotides read TGTGCCAGCCTCGAACAGGGGGCGTTTAATCAGCCCCAGCATTTT. It encodes CASLEQGAFNQPQHF.

This CDR3 reads CAAGGNTEAFF. The CDR3 DNA sequence: TGTGCCGCCGGGGGAAACACTGAAGCTTTCTTT. J is TRBJ1-1 and V is TRBV24-1; D possibly corresponds to TRBD1 (5 bases). Germline CDR1 is KGHDR and CDR2 is SFDVKD. The CDR3 is 11 amino acids. Trimming cost V 12 bases and J 2 bases, with 9 bases left between them.

CDR3 amino acids: CASPGITGELFF. CDR3 DNA sequence: TGTGCCAGCCCGGGAATAACCGGGGAGCTGTTTTTT. This chain links TRBV19 with TRBJ2-2, with TRBD2 as a possible D gene (5 bases). The CDR3 has 12 amino acids. The germline CDR1 and CDR2 sequences are LNHDA and SQIVND (reference sequence). The V and J ends lost 9 bases and 5 bases respectively, with 10 bases between them.